These 26 T cell receptor beta chains originate from one sample sequenced in a study of lymphopenia after photon versus proton radiotherapy. Some clones are missing from TCRdb's copy, which holds only in-frame ones; the method was immunoSEQ multiplex PCR. The sample includes roughly 41,000 clones, more than 70% of them seen just once. The source material was peripheral blood, sampled from a patient treated with photon-based radiotherapy. The receptors shown here come from a man aged 50 to 59 with gastric cancer.

V and J are TRBV29-1 and TRBJ2-3, with a weak D call TRBD1 (6 bases). Trimming took 7 bases from V and 0 from J, leaving 14 bases between them. CDR1 and CDR2 from the germline V gene are SQVTM and ANQGSEA. The length of the CDR3 is 14 residues. The CDR3 sequence: CSGKTGTSTDTQYF. CDR3 nucleotides: TGCAGCGGAAAGACAGGAACTAGCACAGATACGCAGTATTTT.

The chain recombines TRBV19 with TRBJ2-1; D uncertain. Germline CDR1 reads LNHDA; CDR2 reads SQIVND (reference sequence). Between the trimmed V and J ends, which lost 3 bases and 8 bases, there was a span of 8 bases. The CDR3 consists of 12 residues. The CDR3 is CASSIGVDEQFF. The CDR3, as DNA: TGTGCCAGTAGTATCGGAGTCGATGAGCAGTTCTTC.

The gene calls are TRBV19 and TRBJ2-1, with 8 positions matching TRBD2. CDR3 length: 14 residues. J lost 6 bases, V lost 9 bases, and 10 bases had no gene match. Germline-derived CDR1 and CDR2 are LNHDA and SQIVND (reference sequence). The CDR3 protein is CASRSGKAGNEQFF. The CDR3 bases are TGTGCCAGCCGTAGCGGGAAGGCGGGCAATGAGCAGTTCTTC.

V and J are TRBV4-1 and TRBJ2-5, with 9 bases that match TRBD1. Germline values: CDR1 MGHRA, CDR2 YSYEKL. This CDR3 spans 14 amino acids. J was trimmed by 5 bases and V by 4 bases; bases with no gene match: 5. The CDR3 sequence is CASSPSGQGETQYF. As DNA, the CDR3 is TGCGCCAGCAGCCCTTCGGGACAGGGCGAGACCCAGTACTTC.

The V and J genes are TRBV7-9 and TRBJ1-2, with D possibly TRBD1 on 5 matching bases. Per the germline V gene, CDR1 is SEHNR and CDR2 is FQNEAQ (reference sequence). The CDR3 has 14 amino acids. V was pared by 1 base and J by 7 bases, with 13 bases between. CDR3 in amino acids: CASSLEAGIGGYTF. CDR3 DNA sequence: TGTGCCAGCAGCTTAGAGGCAGGGATTGGTGGCTACACCTTC.

The V and J genes are TRBV6-5 and TRBJ1-4; D perhaps matches TRBD1 (5 bases). Germline values: CDR1 MNHEY, CDR2 SVGAGI. The CDR3 spans 14 residues. V was pared by 6 bases and J by 6 bases, with 14 bases between. The CDR3 nucleotides read TGTGCCAGCAGACCCGGGGGGGGGTATGAAAAACTGTTTTTT. This gives the protein CASRPGGGYEKLFF.

V usage is TRBV19 and J usage is TRBJ1-2; D not resolved. V dropped 3 bases and J dropped 4 bases, with 15 bases sitting between them. Looked up from germline, CDR1 is LNHDA and CDR2 is SQIVND (reference sequence). The CDR3 consists of 15 residues. CDR3 coding DNA: TGTGCCAGTAGTATCGAGCGAGGAGTTGGCTATGGCTACACCTTC. Translation gives CASSIERGVGYGYTF.

The chain couples TRBV19 to TRBJ2-7; TRBD1 aligns across 7 bases. V lost 7 bases and J lost 6; bases outside the gene matches: 12. From germline, CDR1 is LNHDA and CDR2 SQIVND (reference sequence). This CDR3 region has 14 residues. The CDR3, as DNA: TGTGCCAGTAAAATAGACAGGGTACAAGGCGAGCAGTACTTC. Its translation is CASKIDRVQGEQYF.

The chain links TRBV2 to TRBJ2-7; the D call may be TRBD1 or TRBD2 (6 bases each). Germline CDR1 is SNHLY and CDR2 is FYNNEI. The V and J ends lost 1 base and 0 bases respectively, with 10 bases between them. The CDR3 length is 15 residues. CDR3 residues: CASSEVGGNSYEQYF. CDR3 DNA: TGTGCCAGCAGTGAAGTCGGGGGCAACTCCTACGAGCAGTACTTC.

The chain couples TRBV6-5 to TRBJ2-2; 9 nucleotides agree with TRBD2. The CDR3 spans 15 residues. V shed 6 bases, J shed 6 bases, and the junction held 8 bases outside the gene matches. Germline values: CDR1 MNHEY, CDR2 SVGAGI. The CDR3 nucleotides read TGTGCCAGCAGCCCCCTAGCGGGAAGTCCCGGGGAGCTGTTTTTT. Its translation is CASSPLAGSPGELFF.

About this clone itself: The sample holds other DNA sequences that translate to the same CDR3. This sequence joins TRBV18 and TRBJ1-1, with D unclear. This CDR3 has 14 residues. Trimming cost V 3 bases and J 1 base, with 9 bases left between them. Germline V gene data show CDR1 as KGHSH and CDR2 as LQKENI. CDR3 region: CASSPSARNTEAFF. The DNA for the CDR3 is TGTGCCAGCTCACCCTCTGCCCGGAACACTGAAGCTTTCTTT.

The chain employs TRBV28 and TRBJ1-3; 8 bases fit TRBD1. Losses at the gene ends were 5 bases for V and 4 bases for J; bases not matched to a gene: 4. CDR3 size: 14 residues. Germline V gene data show CDR1 as MDHEN and CDR2 as SYDVKM. The CDR3 region has the DNA TGTGCCAGCAGTGACAGGGGTAAGGGAAACACCATATATTTT. It codes for CASSDRGKGNTIYF.

The rearrangement links TRBV6-1 to TRBJ2-7; D might be TRBD1 (6 bases). This CDR3 comprises 13 residues. Germline V gives CDR1 MNHNS, CDR2 SASEGT. The V gene lost 7 bases and the J gene lost 3 bases, with 13 bases spanning the gap. Here the CDR3 DNA reads TGTGCCAGCAACTACCAGACAGGCTACGAGCAGTACTTC. This codes for CASNYQTGYEQYF.

The genes are TRBV15 and TRBJ2-3; possible D gene TRBD2, 6 bases. Germline CDR1 and CDR2: LNHNV and YYDKDF (reference sequence). Trimming removed 5 bases from V and 4 bases from J, with 13 bases in between. The CDR3 runs to 14 residues. Written as DNA, the CDR3 is TGTGCCACCAGCCCGACTAGTGGCGCAGATACGCAGTATTTT. Amino acid sequence: CATSPTSGADTQYF.

The chain uses TRBV18 and TRBJ2-1; D not resolved. Trimming pared 1 base from V and 0 bases from J, leaving 7 bases between. The CDR3 contains 15 residues. From germline, CDR1 is KGHSH and CDR2 LQKENI. Here the CDR3 DNA reads TGTGCCAGCTCACCACAGGGAAGCTCCTACAATGAGCAGTTCTTC. It encodes CASSPQGSSYNEQFF.

V usage is TRBV19 and J usage is TRBJ1-5; no clear D. Germline-derived CDR1 and CDR2 are LNHDA and SQIVND (reference sequence). Trimming took off 2 bases at V and 3 bases at J, with 5 bases between the two ends. The CDR3 totals 13 residues. The CDR3 DNA follows: TGTGCCAGTAGTATAAGTTTCAATCAGCCCCAGCATTTT. Translated: CASSISFNQPQHF.

The chain recombines TRBV18 with TRBJ2-1, with 14 nucleotides matching TRBD2. After removal of 2 bases from V and 9 bases from J, the junction contained 3 bases not matched to a gene. The CDR3 length is 15 residues. Germline V lookup: CDR1 KGHSH, CDR2 LQKENI. CDR3 sequence (DNA): TGTGCCAGCTCACCATGGACTAGCGGGAGGACTGAGCAGTTCTTC. Translation gives CASSPWTSGRTEQFF.

This rearrangement joins TRBV27 to TRBJ1-1, with D tentatively TRBD1 (5 bases). This CDR3 region has 14 residues. V lost 2 bases and J lost 0, with 7 bases in between. Germline values: CDR1 MNHEY, CDR2 SMNVEV (reference sequence). The DNA for the CDR3 is TGTGCCAGCAGTTTAGAGGGGATGAACACTGAAGCTTTCTTT. It yields the protein CASSLEGMNTEAFF.

This rearrangement joins TRBV19 to TRBJ2-3; 7 nucleotides line up with TRBD1. The germline V gene has CDR1 LNHDA and CDR2 SQIVND (reference sequence). The trim removed 3 bases at V and 0 bases at J, leaving 6 bases unmatched. This CDR3 is 16 amino acids long. The CDR3 loop is CASSMGQTLSTDTQYF. The DNA of the CDR3 is TGTGCCAGTAGTATGGGACAGACCCTTAGCACAGATACGCAGTATTTT.

This chain links TRBV19 with TRBJ2-1; 9 nucleotides agree with TRBD1. V trimming: 5 bases; J trimming: 0 bases; junction bases outside the gene matches: 17. CDR3 size: 20 residues. Germline assignment: CDR1 LNHDA and CDR2 SQIVND (reference sequence). The CDR3 is CASSLRTGARWLVSYNEQFF. CDR3 nucleotide sequence: TGTGCCAGTAGTCTTCGGACAGGGGCAAGATGGTTGGTCTCCTACAATGAGCAGTTCTTC.

The CDR3 region is CASSAQAHDNEQFF. CDR3 coding DNA: TGTGCCAGCAGCGCTCAAGCTCACGACAATGAGCAGTTCTTC. The chain couples TRBV9 to TRBJ2-1; no definite D call. Trimming pared 3 bases from V and 5 bases from J, leaving 12 bases between. This CDR3 has 14 residues. Germline V CDR1 and CDR2: SGDLS, YYNGEE.

This chain uses TRBV5-5 with TRBJ2-1; D is undetermined. From germline, CDR1 is SGHKS and CDR2 YYEKEE (reference sequence). V was trimmed by 0 bases and J by 6 bases, leaving 13 bases between them. The CDR3 sequence is 15 residues long. The CDR3 nucleotides read TGTGCCAGCAGCTTGGTGCGGTTTGAAGGCAATGAGCAGTTCTTC. Protein sequence: CASSLVRFEGNEQFF.

V gene TRBV6-5 combines with J gene TRBJ1-2, with D possibly TRBD1 on 6 matching bases. The germline V gene encodes CDR1 MNHEY and CDR2 SVGAGI. The CDR3 has 13 residues. Trimming shortened V by 2 bases and J by 8 bases, and 12 bases separated the two germline ends. The CDR3 sequence is CASSYLDRRGYTF. The CDR3 DNA reads TGTGCCAGCAGTTACCTGGACAGACGCGGCTACACCTTC.

The rearrangement uses TRBV4-2 and TRBJ2-3; no reliable D call. The length of the CDR3 is 14 residues. The germline CDR1 and CDR2 sequences are LGHNA and YNFKEQ. Deletions cut 0 bases from V and 6 bases from J, with 10 bases between. CDR3: CASSQDSAGDTQYF. DNA for the CDR3: TGTGCCAGCAGCCAAGATAGTGCTGGCGATACGCAGTATTTT.

J is TRBJ2-2 and V is TRBV10-2, with D unresolved. Germline V gene lookup returns CDR1 WSHSY and CDR2 SAAADI. Trimming removed 0 bases at V and 3 bases at J, with 5 bases between. The CDR3 has 14 amino acids. The CDR3 DNA is TGCGCCAGCAGTGAGTCGGTGCACACCGGGGAGCTGTTTTTT. Protein sequence: CASSESVHTGELFF.

The chain recombines TRBV6-6 with TRBJ2-1; D is uncertain. V was shortened by 2 bases and J by 2 bases, with 13 bases between the two germline ends. The CDR3 runs 16 residues. Germline CDR1 is MNHNY and CDR2 is SVGAGI (reference sequence). CDR3 sequence reads: CASSYPSGGTYNEQFF. CDR3 coding DNA: TGTGCCAGCAGTTACCCCTCAGGTGGAACCTACAATGAGCAGTTCTTC.